Listed below are T cell receptor beta chains from one sample, sequenced in a study of cytomegalovirus exposure and HLA in healthy donors. Using immunoSEQ multiplex PCR, the repertoire was profiled, and TCRdb retains in-frame clones only, with some absent. The data contain hundreds of thousands of clones, around nine tenths of them singletons. Input material: PBMCs. The receptors were gathered from a woman under 30 in good health and CMV-seronegative. Each CDR3 is given with its conserved first and last residue. The D gene is left open where the match is weak. The size of a clone is reported for some rows only, either as once, few or many, or as a class for expanded clones.

j_call,v_call,d_call,clone_size,cdr3_aa,cdr3_nt
TRBJ1-1,TRBV18,-,-,CASSQGFNTEAFF,TGTGCCAGCTCACAGGGGTTTAACACTGAAGCTTTCTTT
TRBJ2-3,TRBV5-1,-,-,CASSLSDSPSTDTQYF,TGCGCCAGCAGCTTGTCCGACAGCCCTAGCACAGATACGCAGTATTTT
TRBJ2-7,TRBV13,TRBD2,-,CASGLSGETAYEQYF,TGTGCCAGCGGACTTAGCGGGGAGACGGCCTACGAGCAGTACTTC
TRBJ1-6,TRBV4-3,-,-,CASSQDRVSSYNSPLHF,TGCGCCAGCAGCCAAGATAGAGTGAGCTCCTATAATTCACCCCTCCACTTT
TRBJ2-7,TRBV19,-,-,CASSMAGPTYEQYF,TGTGCCAGTAGTATGGCGGGACCTACTTACGAGCAGTACTTC
TRBJ2-7,TRBV7-8,TRBD2,-,CASSWERGPTYEQYF,TGTGCCAGCAGCTGGGAGCGGGGCCCCACCTACGAGCAGTACTTC
TRBJ2-3,TRBV27,-,-,CASTPRGLVAEWGRADTQYF,TGTGCCAGCACCCCCCGGGGGTTGGTAGCGGAGTGGGGTAGGGCAGATACGCAGTATTTT
TRBJ1-2,TRBV25-1,TRBD1,-,CASSEIGTGASVYGYTF,TGTGCCAGCAGTGAAATTGGGACAGGGGCTTCAGTCTATGGCTACACCTTC
TRBJ2-1,TRBV5-1,-,few,CASSPTDSNEQFF,TGCGCCAGCAGCCCAACGGACAGCAATGAGCAGTTCTTC
TRBJ2-1,TRBV7-2,TRBD2,-,CASSPSGGSYNEQFF,TGTGCCAGCAGCCCTAGCGGGGGATCCTACAATGAGCAGTTCTTC
TRBJ1-2,TRBV27,-,-,CASSLTGDNGYTF,TGTGCCAGCAGTTTGACCGGGGATAATGGCTACACCTTC
TRBJ2-3,TRBV7-9,TRBD2,-,CASSRVAGTSTDTQYF,TGTGCCAGCAGCCGAGTAGCGGGGACTAGCACAGATACGCAGTATTTT
TRBJ2-2,TRBV7-9,-,-,CASSLGGSGARNTGELFF,TGTGCCAGCAGCTTAGGGGGGTCGGGAGCTAGGAACACCGGGGAGCTGTTTTTT
TRBJ2-3,TRBV14,-,-,CASSQSAGMQYF,TGTGCCAGCAGCCAGTCAGCCGGGATGCAGTATTTT
TRBJ1-5,TRBV28,TRBD1,-,CASSTGTGGGNQPQHF,TGTGCCAGCAGTACCGGGACAGGGGGAGGCAATCAGCCCCAGCATTTT
TRBJ1-1,TRBV7-2,-,-,CASSLALTAEAFF,TGTGCCAGCAGCTTAGCGTTGACAGCTGAAGCTTTCTTT
TRBJ2-3,TRBV5-6,TRBD2,-,CASSDTAGTSGTMGQYF,TGTGCCAGCAGCGACACGGCCGGGACTAGCGGGACCATGGGGCAGTATTTT
TRBJ2-3,TRBV9,TRBD2,-,CASSPRDYRTDTQYF,TGTGCCAGCAGCCCTCGGGACTACCGCACAGATACGCAGTATTTT
TRBJ1-2,TRBV7-2,TRBD1,-,CASSYTGTGGGYTF,TGTGCCAGCAGCTACACCGGGACAGGGGGTGGCTACACCTTC
TRBJ1-2,TRBV19,-,-,CASSIVFGGASGYTF,TGTGCCAGTAGTATTGTGTTCGGGGGAGCGAGTGGCTACACCTTC
TRBJ2-1,TRBV9,TRBD2,-,CASSVAGGLAYNEQFF,TGTGCCAGCAGCGTAGCTGGGGGACTAGCCTACAATGAGCAGTTCTTC
TRBJ2-7,TRBV10-3,TRBD2,-,CAISGEGPYEQYF,TGTGCCATCAGTGGGGAGGGGCCCTACGAGCAGTACTTC
TRBJ1-3,TRBV4-2,-,once,CASSQDSANRNAIYF,TGTGCCAGCAGCCAAGATTCGGCAAACAGGAACGCCATATATTTT
TRBJ2-2,TRBV5-8,TRBD1,-,CASSFTGQGNGELFF,TGTGCCAGCAGCTTTACAGGACAGGGGAACGGGGAGCTGTTTTTT
TRBJ1-2,TRBV4-1,TRBD1,-,CASSQRPFGQDGYTF,TGCGCCAGCAGCCAAAGACCTTTCGGACAGGATGGCTACACCTTC
TRBJ1-1,TRBV4-3,-,-,CASSQESGGSRMNTEAFF,TGCGCCAGCAGCCAAGAGTCCGGGGGATCGCGAATGAACACTGAAGCTTTCTTT
TRBJ2-1,TRBV5-4,TRBD2,-,CASSLVPAGGGNEQFF,TGTGCCAGCAGCTTGGTGCCAGCGGGGGGAGGCAATGAGCAGTTCTTC
TRBJ1-2,TRBV6-6,TRBD1,-,CASSDPGQAYGYTF,TGTGCCAGCAGTGACCCGGGACAGGCCTATGGCTACACCTTC
TRBJ2-7,TRBV6-1,-,once,CAAQDYEQYF,TGTGCGGCTCAAGACTACGAGCAGTACTTC
TRBJ1-5,TRBV29-1,-,-,CSVVLSTGPGQPQHF,TGCAGCGTTGTCCTCTCGACAGGTCCTGGGCAGCCCCAGCATTTT
TRBJ1-1,TRBV29-1,TRBD1,-,CSVGGWTGGSATEAFF,TGCAGCGTTGGGGGGTGGACAGGGGGAAGTGCAACCGAAGCTTTCTTT
TRBJ2-6,TRBV10-3,-,once,CATMGSADSGANVLTF,TGTGCCACCATGGGTAGCGCGGACTCTGGGGCCAACGTCCTGACTTTC
TRBJ2-2,TRBV9,TRBD2,-,CASSVTPAGVGELFF,TGTGCCAGCAGCGTAACACCAGCGGGAGTCGGGGAGCTGTTTTTT
TRBJ2-7,TRBV9,TRBD2,few,CASSVGGLAGAYEQYF,TGTGCCAGCAGCGTAGGGGGACTAGCGGGGGCCTACGAGCAGTACTTC
TRBJ2-7,TRBV10-3,-,-,CAISEAAAEAYEQYF,TGTGCCATCAGTGAGGCGGCCGCTGAAGCCTACGAGCAGTACTTC
TRBJ1-5,TRBV19,TRBD1,-,CASSLDRVNGQPQHF,TGTGCCAGTAGCCTGGACAGGGTTAACGGACAGCCCCAGCATTTT
TRBJ2-5,TRBV11-2,-,-,CASSLAGGKTQYF,TGTGCCAGCAGCTTAGCAGGAGGGAAGACCCAGTACTTC
TRBJ1-2,TRBV7-8,-,-,CASSLRTAPANYGYTF,TGTGCCAGCAGCTTACGGACAGCGCCCGCTAACTATGGCTACACCTTC
TRBJ1-5,TRBV6-5,-,-,CASTLGGNQPQHF,TGTGCCAGCACATTAGGGGGTAATCAGCCCCAGCATTTT